The 10 T cell receptor beta chains listed next were all sequenced from one sample in a study of blood T cell repertoires in COVID-19. TCRdb's copy holds only in-frame clones and misses some; the assay was immunoSEQ multiplex PCR. Of roughly 410,000 clones detected, over 75% appear once; the ten largest clones hold about 2%. Sequencing was carried out using peripheral blood. The receptors were gathered from a woman aged 60 to 75 with COVID-19, enrolled during active disease.

To note about this clone: The identical CDR3 is also encoded by other nucleotide sequences in the sample. This chain joins TRBV14 and TRBJ2-7; TRBD1 is a possible D gene (5 bases). V was clipped by 4 bases and J by 3 bases, with 7 bases between them. Germline CDR1 SGHDN, CDR2 FVKESK. CDR3 length: 12 residues. The CDR3 sequence is CASSRQGYEQYF. The CDR3 DNA reads as TGTGCCAGCAGCCGCCAGGGCTACGAGCAGTACTTC.

V usage is TRBV6-5 and J usage is TRBJ2-7, with a tentative D call TRBD2 (6 bases). V was trimmed by 0 bases and J by 2 bases, leaving 11 bases between them. The V gene's germline CDR1 is MNHEY and CDR2 SVGAGI. CDR3 length: 15 residues. The CDR3 sequence is CASSYSGGTTYEQYF. The CDR3 DNA sequence: TGTGCCAGCAGTTACTCGGGGGGAACCACCTACGAGCAGTACTTC.

The V and J genes are TRBV30 and TRBJ1-2; 9 bases agree with TRBD1. V lost 4 bases and J lost 3; bases outside the gene matches: 9. Per the germline V gene, CDR1 is GTSNPN and CDR2 is SVGIG (reference sequence). This CDR3 spans 15 amino acids. The CDR3 DNA reads TGTGCCTGGATCTGGACAGGGGAAGTAGACTATGGCTACACCTTC. As protein: CAWIWTGEVDYGYTF.

The rearrangement uses TRBV11-2 and TRBJ2-5; tentative D call: TRBD2 (6 bases). Trimming shortened V by 0 bases and J by 7 bases, and 6 bases separated the two germline ends. The CDR3 is 12 residues long. The germline V gene encodes CDR1 SGHAT and CDR2 FQNNGV. CDR3 DNA sequence: TGTGCCAGCAGCTTAGACGGGGGGACCCAGTACTTC. Translated: CASSLDGGTQYF.

The rearrangement uses TRBV7-8 and TRBJ2-3, with 8 bases matching TRBD2. The V gene's germline CDR1 is SGHVS and CDR2 FQNEAQ. Germline trimming cut 4 bases from V and 3 bases from J; bases unmatched to any gene: 6. The CDR3 sequence is 15 residues long. DNA of the CDR3: TGTGCCAGCAGCTACACGGGGGGGCGTACAGATACGCAGTATTTT. Its protein product is CASSYTGGRTDTQYF.

V gene TRBV14 combines with J gene TRBJ2-1; D is unclear. The CDR3 runs to 14 residues. Germline CDR1 is SGHDN and CDR2 is FVKESK. The V and J ends lost 7 bases and 6 bases respectively, with 16 bases between them. In DNA form, the CDR3 reads TGTGCCAGCAAGGATAGAAAACCAGGCAATGAGCAGTTCTTC. Its translation: CASKDRKPGNEQFF.

V is TRBV9 and J is TRBJ1-4, with TRBD1 identical over 7 bases. The ends lost 2 bases at V and 2 bases at J; junction bases unmatched: 0. CDR1 and CDR2 (germline): SGDLS, YYNGEE. The length of the CDR3 is 14 residues. CDR3 amino acids: CASSVTGTNEKLFF. As DNA, the CDR3 is TGTGCCAGCAGCGTGACAGGGACTAATGAAAAACTGTTTTTT.

The V and J genes are TRBV7-8 and TRBJ1-4; D might be TRBD1 (5 bases). Per the germline V gene, CDR1 is SGHVS and CDR2 is FQNEAQ. Trimming left V 2 bases short and J 8 bases short, with 18 bases between. The CDR3 sequence is 16 residues long. The CDR3 DNA follows: TGTGCCAGCAGCTTAAGGATGGGGGGTGGTCAAGAAAAACTGTTTTTT. Translated, it gives CASSLRMGGGQEKLFF.

V and J are TRBV19 and TRBJ1-5, with 9 bases matching TRBD1. V lost 10 bases to trimming and J lost 4 bases; unmatched junction nucleotides: 11. Germline CDR1 and CDR2: LNHDA and SQIVND (reference sequence). The CDR3 totals 15 residues. The DNA of the CDR3 is TGTGCCACCGACCGGACAGGGGCAGGGAATCAGCCCCAGCATTTT. Protein sequence: CATDRTGAGNQPQHF.

The chain employs TRBV5-1 and TRBJ2-7; 14 bases map to TRBD2. The CDR3 has 14 amino acids. Unmatched junction bases numbered 7, after V lost 4 bases and J lost 10 bases. Germline V lookup: CDR1 SGHRS, CDR2 YFSETQ. CDR3 region: CASSAGTSGGLQYF. The CDR3 nucleotides are TGCGCCAGCAGCGCCGGGACTAGCGGGGGCCTACAGTACTTC. The whole variable domain, filled in from reference TRBV5-1 and TRBJ2-7, reads KAGVTQTPRYLIKTRGQQVTLSCSPISGHRSVSWYQQTPGQGLQFLFEYFSETQRNKGNFPGRFSGRQFSNSRSEMNVSTLELGDSALYLCASSAGTSGGLQYFGPGTRLTVT.